Listed below are T cell receptor beta chains from one sample, sequenced in a study of T-cell reconstitution after alpha-beta-depleted transplantation in children. TCRdb ran MiXCR on the PCR reads and lists one entry per CDR3 protein. Among 450,000 to 600,000 distinct CDR3 sequences listed, roughly a tenth were seen once. The input for sequencing was PBMCs, taken before TCRalphabeta/CD19-depleted stem cell transplant. The receptor set was obtained from a child aged 2-15 years with inherited bone marrow failure, due to receive a stem cell transplant. The CDR3 runs from the conserved cysteine through the conserved F or W. D genes are given only for firm matches. Size tells how often a clone was seen (once, few, many) or the class of an expanded clone, and some rows leave it out.

V gene	clone size	D gene	J gene	CDR3 DNA	CDR3 protein
TRBV12-3/TRBV12-4	.	TRBD2	TRBJ2-1	TGTGCCAGCAGCCTCCTTATGGCTAGCGGGAGAAGGCCCTACAATGAGCAGTTCTTC	CASSLLMASGRRPYNEQFF
TRBV12-3/TRBV12-4	many	TRBD1	TRBJ1-1	TGTGCAACAGGGGGCGGAGGCACTGAAGCTTTCTTT	CATGGGGTEAFF
TRBV27	many	TRBD2	TRBJ2-5	TGTGCCAGCAGTTCTCCCCGGGTAGCGGGAGGTGAAAAGACCCAGTACTTC	CASSSPRVAGGEKTQYF
TRBV12-3/TRBV12-4	many	.	TRBJ1-5	TGTGCCAGCATCTTTGGCGACAGGCGCAATCAGCCCCAGCATTTT	CASIFGDRRNQPQHF
TRBV19	.	.	TRBJ2-2	TGTGCCAGTAGTAAGGCTGTGGAGCTGTTTTTT	CASSKAVELFF
TRBV12-3/TRBV12-4	many	.	TRBJ2-2	TGTGCCAGCAGTTTATCAGGGAGCGGGGAGCTGTTTTTT	CASSLSGSGELFF
TRBV4-2	many	.	TRBJ2-7	TGTGCCAGCAGCCAAGAAATCGAGGGGGTTACATCAGTCTACGAGCAGTACTTC	CASSQEIEGVTSVYEQYF
TRBV6-1	many	TRBD2	TRBJ2-1	TGTGCCAGCAGTGTGACTAGCGGAAACTACAATGAGCAGTTCTTC	CASSVTSGNYNEQFF
TRBV4-3	many	.	TRBJ2-3	TGCGCCAGCAGCCAGCTCGTCAGCGGTACCGACCGTACGCAGTATTTT	CASSQLVSGTDRTQYF
TRBV9	many	.	TRBJ2-3	TGTGCCAGCAGCGGACGGAGGGATACGCAGTATTTT	CASSGRRDTQYF
TRBV27	many	.	TRBJ2-6	TGTGCCAGCAGTTTAATCCCTGGGGCCAACGTCCTGACTTTC	CASSLIPGANVLTF
TRBV7-2	many	.	TRBJ2-7	TGTGCCAGCAGCCCGGACTTAGTCTACGAGCAGTACTTC	CASSPDLVYEQYF
TRBV7-9	few	.	TRBJ1-2	TGTGCCAGCAGCTCTTCAGTACAGCGGCACTATGGCTACACCTTC	CASSSSVQRHYGYTF
TRBV6-5	many	TRBD2	TRBJ2-7	TGTGCCAGCAGTTACTCGGGCGGGAGACTGAAGGAGCAGTACTTC	CASSYSGGRLKEQYF
TRBV27	few	TRBD2	TRBJ2-3	TGTGCCAGCAGTTTACTCCCGGGACTAGCGGCAGATACGCAGTATTTT	CASSLLPGLAADTQYF
TRBV11-2	many	TRBD2	TRBJ2-1	TGTGCCAGCAGCTTAGTTGTTAGCGGGGGCTACCGCGATGAGCAGTTCTTC	CASSLVVSGGYRDEQFF
TRBV5-1	many	.	TRBJ2-7	TGCGCCAGCAGCTTAGGCGGGGTGCGGGACATAGGCCTATACGAGCAGTACTTC	CASSLGGVRDIGLYEQYF
TRBV10-3	many	.	TRBJ1-2	TGTGCCATCAGTGAGACGTCAGGGTATGGCTACACCTTC	CAISETSGYGYTF
TRBV4-1	many	TRBD2	TRBJ2-3	TGCGCCAGCAGTCCCAGGGCATTATCCGGGGCTAGCGGGAGGACAGATACGCAGTATTTT	CASSPRALSGASGRTDTQYF
TRBV7-6	.	TRBD1	TRBJ2-7	TGTGCCAGCAGCTTCAGGACAGGGGGCGAGCAGTACTTC	CASSFRTGGEQYF
TRBV5-1	many	TRBD1	TRBJ2-2	TGCGCCAGCAGCTTGGACAGGGGGACACTCGCCGGGGAGCTGTTTTTT	CASSLDRGTLAGELFF
TRBV29-1	many	.	TRBJ2-3	TGCAGCGCCAGAGCTCCGTCTACTAGCACAGATACGCAGTATTTT	CSARAPSTSTDTQYF
TRBV4-3	many	.	TRBJ1-1	TGCGCCAGCAGCCAAGATGGGGGTCACTTTGAAGCTTTCTTT	CASSQDGGHFEAFF
TRBV24-1	many	TRBD1	TRBJ2-1	TGTGCCACCAGTGGACTTCGGGACAGGGGGAATGAGCAGTTCTTC	CATSGLRDRGNEQFF
TRBV29-1	many	TRBD1	TRBJ2-6	TGCAGCGTTGAAGGGACAGGGGAGGACGGGGCCAACGTCCTGACTTTC	CSVEGTGEDGANVLTF
TRBV29-1	few	.	TRBJ1-2	TGCAGCGTTGAAGTTAGACAGGCGATGGTATTC	CSVEVRQAMVF
TRBV7-2	.	TRBD2	TRBJ2-1	TGTGCCATCAGCGCTAGCGGGCCCTACAATGAGCAGTTCTTC	CAISASGPYNEQFF
TRBV29-1	many	TRBD1	TRBJ2-7	TGCAGCGCTCTCACAGGGGCGGACGAGCAGTACTTC	CSALTGADEQYF
TRBV7-6	many	TRBD1	TRBJ1-2	TGTGCCAGCAGCGCGGACAGGGTGGGAGGCTACACCTTC	CASSADRVGGYTF
TRBV27	many	TRBD1	TRBJ2-3	TGTGCCAGCACCTCAGGACAGGGAACCGATACGCAGTATTTT	CASTSGQGTDTQYF
TRBV12-3/TRBV12-4	few	.	TRBJ2-1	TGTGCCAGCAGTCCTTTTCTTGCGGGGGCCAATGAGCAGTTCTTC	CASSPFLAGANEQFF
TRBV7-9	many	TRBD2	TRBJ2-1	TGTGCCAGCAGCTTATTTACTAGCGGGATTGGGAATGAGCAGTTCTTC	CASSLFTSGIGNEQFF
TRBV9	many	.	TRBJ2-1	TGTGCCAGCAGCGTAGGACTAGTCTACAATGAGCAGTTCTTC	CASSVGLVYNEQFF
TRBV6-5	many	.	TRBJ1-1	TGTGCCAGCAGTTACAGGAACATGAACACTGAAGCTTTCTTT	CASSYRNMNTEAFF
TRBV20-1	many	.	TRBJ2-2	TGCAGTGCTTCGAGGGCCGGGGAGCTGTTTTTT	CSASRAGELFF
TRBV27	many	TRBD2	TRBJ2-3	TGTGCCAGCAGCCCACTACTAGCGGGAGAAGATACGCAGTATTTT	CASSPLLAGEDTQYF
TRBV4-3	many	TRBD1	TRBJ2-7	TGCGCCAGCAGCCAAGAGGGGACAGGGGGCTACGAGCAGTACTTC	CASSQEGTGGYEQYF
TRBV20-1	many	TRBD1	TRBJ1-2	TGCAGTGCTCCCGGACAGGGATTCAACTATGGCTACACCTTC	CSAPGQGFNYGYTF
TRBV28	many	TRBD2	TRBJ2-7	TGTGCCAGTCGCCGGAGCGGGATCTTATACGAGCAGTACTTC	CASRRSGILYEQYF
TRBV5-1	many	.	TRBJ2-7	TGCGCCAGCAGCTTGGCGCTCACCGGGACCTTCGCCTACGAGCAGTACTTC	CASSLALTGTFAYEQYF
TRBV12-3/TRBV12-4	many	TRBD1	TRBJ1-2	TGTGCCAGCAGTTACAGGGGCTATGGCTACACCTTC	CASSYRGYGYTF
TRBV25-1	many	TRBD1	TRBJ2-3	TGTGCCAGCAGTGACCGGGACAGGGTATCAGATACGCAGTATTTT	CASSDRDRVSDTQYF